These 9 T cell receptor beta chains were all obtained from the same sample, sequenced in a study of blood T cell repertoires in COVID-19. This table comes from immunoSEQ multiplex PCR, and its TCRdb copy is limited to in-frame clones, with some not included. The profile shows a few hundred thousand clones, 80% to 95% of them singletons. The sample comprised PBMCs or T cells enriched from blood (not recorded which). The origin of the receptors is a man younger than 35 who had recovered from COVID-19.

J is TRBJ2-7 and V is TRBV27; 7 nucleotides agree with TRBD2. V was pared by 5 bases and J by 2 bases, with 9 bases of the junction left unmatched. Per the germline V gene, CDR1 is MNHEY and CDR2 is SMNVEV (reference sequence). This CDR3 is built from 15 residues. The DNA of the CDR3 is TGTGCCAGCAGTCCCGTCCGGGAGGCTCCCTACGAGCAGTACTTC. This translates into CASSPVREAPYEQYF.

The rearrangement links TRBV10-3 to TRBJ1-5; a weak D match, TRBD1 (6 bases). In germline, CDR1 is ENHRY, CDR2 SYGVKD. The CDR3 length is 13 residues. Trimming stripped 6 bases from V and 4 bases from J, with 10 bases between. In DNA, the CDR3 is TGTGCCATCAGCCACGACAGGAATCAGCCCCAGCATTTT. Encoded protein: CAISHDRNQPQHF.

This rearrangement joins TRBV2 to TRBJ1-2; D perhaps matches TRBD1 (5 bases). Germline CDR1 SNHLY, CDR2 FYNNEI. V dropped 1 base and J dropped 3 bases, with 9 bases sitting between them. The CDR3 is 14 amino acids. The DNA of the CDR3 is TGTGCCAGCAGTGAAGGCGGGACGCACTATGGCTACACCTTC. Its translation is CASSEGGTHYGYTF.

The rearrangement joins TRBV6-4 to TRBJ2-7, with D possibly being TRBD1 (6 bases). CDR1 and CDR2 from the germline V gene are MRHNA and SNTAGT. Trimming left V 6 bases short and J 6 bases short, with 18 bases between. The CDR3 length is 14 residues. Here the CDR3 reads CASRQQGCGCEQYF. The CDR3 DNA follows: TGTGCCAGCAGGCAACAGGGTTGCGGATGCGAGCAGTACTTC.

V and J are TRBV5-1 and TRBJ2-3, with 9 bases identical to TRBD1. The CDR3 totals 14 residues. V lost 4 bases, J lost 3 bases, and 3 bases stayed unmatched. Germline V gene data show CDR1 as SGHRS and CDR2 as YFSETQ. CDR3 region: CASSGGQGTDTQYF. CDR3 coding DNA: TGCGCCAGCAGCGGGGGACAGGGTACAGATACGCAGTATTTT.

The chain is built from TRBV18 and TRBJ1-1; unclear D gene. Trimming took off 2 bases at V and 4 bases at J, with 8 bases between the two ends. The CDR3 length is 13 residues. From germline, CDR1 is KGHSH and CDR2 LQKENI. The CDR3, as DNA: TGTGCCAGCTCACCAAACCAAGCCACTGAAGCTTTCTTT. Translated, it gives CASSPNQATEAFF. The full variable domain, completed using reference TRBV18 and TRBJ1-1, is NAGVMQNPRHLVRRRGQEARLRCSPMKGHSHVYWYRQLPEEGLKFMVYLQKENIIDESGMPKERFSAEFPKEGPSILRIQQVVRGDSAAYFCASSPNQATEAFFGQGTRLTVV.

The chain links TRBV2 to TRBJ2-1; possible D gene TRBD2, 5 bases. This CDR3 spans 15 amino acids. Trimming stripped 2 bases from V and 0 bases from J, with 8 bases between. The germline V gene has CDR1 SNHLY and CDR2 FYNNEI. The CDR3 DNA follows: TGTGCCAGCAGTGAAATAGGGAGCTCCTACAATGAGCAGTTCTTC. Protein product: CASSEIGSSYNEQFF. Drawing the rest from reference TRBV2 and TRBJ2-1, the complete variable domain is EPEVTQTPSHQVTQMGQEVILRCVPISNHLYFYWYRQILGQKVEFLVSFYNNEISEKSEIFDDQFSVERPDGSNFTLKIRSTKLEDSAMYFCASSEIGSSYNEQFFGPGTRLTVL.

This clone was detected once. V and J are TRBV12-3 or TRBV12-4 and TRBJ1-3, with D tentatively TRBD1 (6 bases). The ends were cut back, 6 bases at V and 9 bases at J, with 15 bases in the middle. The CDR3 is 13 amino acids. The CDR3 spells CASRQGQGLTIYF. As DNA, the CDR3 is TGTGCCAGCAGACAGGGACAAGGCCTCACCATATATTTT.

The chain combines TRBV5-1 with TRBJ1-5; no clear D. V lost 0 bases and J 4 bases, leaving 8 bases between the germline ends. The CDR3 spans 14 residues. Per germline, CDR1 SGHRS and CDR2 YFSETQ. The DNA for the CDR3 is TGCGCCAGCAGCTTGGACGGAGTAAATCAGCCCCAGCATTTT. It specifies CASSLDGVNQPQHF.